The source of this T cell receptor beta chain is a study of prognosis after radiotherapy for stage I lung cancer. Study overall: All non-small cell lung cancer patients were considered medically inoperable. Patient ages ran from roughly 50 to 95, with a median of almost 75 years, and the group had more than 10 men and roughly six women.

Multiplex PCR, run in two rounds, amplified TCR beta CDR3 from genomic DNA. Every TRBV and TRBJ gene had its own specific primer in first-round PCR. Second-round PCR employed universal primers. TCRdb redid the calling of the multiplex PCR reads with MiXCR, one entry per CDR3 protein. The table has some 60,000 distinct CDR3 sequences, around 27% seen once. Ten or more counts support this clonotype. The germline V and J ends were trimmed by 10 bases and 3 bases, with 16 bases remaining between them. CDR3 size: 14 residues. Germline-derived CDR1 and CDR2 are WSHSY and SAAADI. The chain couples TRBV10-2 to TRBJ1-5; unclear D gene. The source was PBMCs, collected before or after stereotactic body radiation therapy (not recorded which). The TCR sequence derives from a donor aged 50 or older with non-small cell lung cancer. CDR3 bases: TGCGCCACTTCGGTCGGGCCTACCAATCAGCCCCAGCATTTT. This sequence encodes CATSVGPTNQPQHF.